The 9 T cell receptor beta chains in this list originate from one sample, sequenced in a study of regulatory T cells in long-lasting Graves disease. As to time point: newly diagnosed GD, antithyroid drugs for less than 3 months. Following extraction of RNA from PBMCs, that RNA was used to make the TCR library. Relying on iRepertoire HTBI primers and Arm-PCR of CDR3 regions, the team built TCR beta libraries. TCRdb reprocessed the multiplex PCR reads via MiXCR and lists one record per CDR3 protein. The sample includes roughly 610,000 distinct CDR3 sequences, 15% to 20% seen only once; the top ten take about 20%. This sample was shared with a second study, whose subject was T cells in Graves' hyperthyroidism and ophthalmopathy.

Sequenced material: peripheral blood mononuclear cells (PBMCs), taken at new diagnosis, from a patient treated with antithyroid drugs. The source is a woman aged 25 to 39 with Graves disease.

This chain joins TRBV27 and TRBJ2-1, with 12 positions matching TRBD2. CDR3 length: 17 residues. V lost 4 bases to trimming and J lost 2 bases; unmatched junction nucleotides: 6. Germline V CDR1 and CDR2: MNHEY, SMNVEV (reference sequence). The CDR3 bases are TGTGCCAGCAGTTCCCCTCTAGCGGGAGGGCCCTACAATGAGCAGTTCTTC. Encoded protein: CASSSPLAGGPYNEQFF.

V and J are TRBV10-3 and TRBJ2-1; 9 nucleotides line up with TRBD2. V shed 5 bases, J shed 3 bases, and the junction held 2 bases outside the gene matches. Germline CDR1 reads ENHRY; CDR2 reads SYGVKD. This CDR3 comprises 14 residues. The CDR3 DNA follows: TGTGCCATCAGTTTGACTAGCGGCTACAATGAGCAGTTCTTC. Its translation is CAISLTSGYNEQFF.

At least ten counts were recorded for this clonotype. The rearrangement joins TRBV6-2 or TRBV6-3 to TRBJ2-1; 7 nucleotides line up with TRBD2. The V gene end was trimmed by 11 bases and the J gene end by 0 bases; junction bases not matched to a gene: 7. CDR3 length: 14 residues. Looked up from germline, CDR1 is MNHEY and CDR2 is SVGEGT. The CDR3 region is CAGKRDYSYNEQFF. The CDR3 DNA sequence: TGTGCCGGAAAGAGGGACTACTCCTACAATGAGCAGTTCTTC.

There are many counts of this clonotype. This chain connects TRBV5-1 to TRBJ2-7; 10 bases align to TRBD2. The V and J ends lost 4 bases and 0 bases, in that order; junction bases with no gene match: 4. Germline values: CDR1 SGHRS, CDR2 YFSETQ. The CDR3 consists of 15 residues. The CDR3 DNA is TGCGCCAGCAGCCCCGGACTAGCGGACTCCTACGAGCAGTACTTC. The encoded protein is CASSPGLADSYEQYF.

Worth noting for this clonotype: Being one base from a much bigger clone, this may be a read error. The chain employs TRBV28 and TRBJ1-4; no clear D gene. Trimming took 2 bases from V and 0 from J, leaving 10 bases between them. The germline gives CDR1 MDHEN, CDR2 SYDVKM. The CDR3 length is 16 residues. The CDR3 sequence: CASSLILEATNEKLFF. CDR3 DNA: TGTGCCAGCAGTTTAATCCTGGAGGCAACTAATGAAAAACTGTTTTTT.

This clonotype has a count of ten or more. This rearrangement joins TRBV25-1 to TRBJ2-1; no reliable D call. V dropped 7 bases and J dropped 5 bases, with 15 bases sitting between them. The CDR3 runs to 14 residues. Germline values: CDR1 MGHDK, CDR2 SYGVNS. CDR3 bases: TGTGCCAGCACCCGACAAGGTTGGGACAATGAGCAGTTCTTC. Protein sequence: CASTRQGWDNEQFF.

This clonotype was counted between two and nine times. V is TRBV6-2 or TRBV6-3 and J is TRBJ2-2; D might be TRBD1 (5 bases). Germline V gene sequence: CDR1 MNHEY, CDR2 SVGEGT. The V end lost 5 bases, the J end lost 5 bases, and 15 bases lay between the germline ends. The CDR3 totals 15 residues. The CDR3 sequence: CASSHNRPGTGELFF. The CDR3 DNA sequence: TGTGCCAGCAGTCATAACAGGCCCGGGACCGGGGAGCTGTTTTTT.

This clonotype was observed many times. The gene calls are TRBV28 and TRBJ2-7; no reliable D call. V lost 8 bases and J lost 4, with 18 bases in between. This CDR3 spans 14 amino acids. Germline V gene data show CDR1 as MDHEN and CDR2 as SYDVKM. CDR3 protein: CASVRAPSPYEQYF. The CDR3, as DNA: TGTGCCAGCGTTCGGGCCCCAAGCCCATACGAGCAGTACTTC.

This clonotype was counted a few times. The chain has TRBV7-3 and TRBJ2-1; D not certain. Germline V CDR1 and CDR2: SGHTA, FQGTGA. The CDR3 is 13 amino acids. Trimming took 4 bases from V and 5 from J, leaving 9 bases between them. In DNA, the CDR3 is TGTGCCAGCAGCTCCGTAGTCCACAATGAGCAGTTCTTC. Translated: CASSSVVHNEQFF.